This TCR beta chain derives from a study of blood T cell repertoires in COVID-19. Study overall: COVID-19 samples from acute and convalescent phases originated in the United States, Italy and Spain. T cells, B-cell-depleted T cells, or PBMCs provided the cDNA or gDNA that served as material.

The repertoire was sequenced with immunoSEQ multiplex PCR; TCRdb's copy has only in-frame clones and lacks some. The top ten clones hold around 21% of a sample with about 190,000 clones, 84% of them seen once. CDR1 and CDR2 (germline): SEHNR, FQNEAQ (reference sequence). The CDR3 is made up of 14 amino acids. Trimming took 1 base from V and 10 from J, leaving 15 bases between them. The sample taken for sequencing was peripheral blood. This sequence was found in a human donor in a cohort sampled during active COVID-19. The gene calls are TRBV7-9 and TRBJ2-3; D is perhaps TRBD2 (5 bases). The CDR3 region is CASSLDREPKSQYF. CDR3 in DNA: TGTGCCAGCAGCTTAGACCGGGAACCGAAATCGCAGTATTTT.